These 30 T cell receptor beta chains originate from one sample sequenced in a study of T-cell memory formation after mild COVID-19. TCRdb re-called the 5' RACE reads through MiXCR, storing one row per CDR3 protein. Of 200,000 to 250,000 distinct CDR3 sequences listed, about 27% are singletons. The sequenced material came from PBMCs or a T cell subset sorted from them (not recorded which). The receptors derive from an adult woman who had mild COVID-19 (a few samples of this study predate the infection). Cell type and time point are not known.

This clonotype was observed a few times. V gene TRBV6-6 combines with J gene TRBJ1-1, with a tentative D call TRBD1 (6 bases). The CDR3 totals 13 residues. The germline gives CDR1 MNHNY, CDR2 SVGAGI (reference sequence). Trimming shortened V by 7 bases and J by 4 bases, and 13 bases separated the two germline ends. The CDR3 sequence: CASIPRGGTEAFF. The CDR3 bases are TGTGCCAGCATTCCTCGAGGGGGCACTGAAGCTTTCTTT.

V gene TRBV4-3 combines with J gene TRBJ2-7; D gene ambiguous. Trimming left V 5 bases short and J 0 bases short, with 5 bases between. The length of the CDR3 is 12 residues. Germline CDR1 reads LGHNA; CDR2 reads YSLEER. DNA of the CDR3: TGCGCCAGCAGCGATCCCTCCTACGAGCAGTACTTC. Protein: CASSDPSYEQYF.

This chain connects TRBV12-3 or TRBV12-4 to TRBJ1-5; 7 bases line up with TRBD1. Trimming at V came to 6 bases and at J to 5 bases, leaving 4 bases not matched to a gene. This CDR3 spans 13 amino acids. This CDR3 reads CASSDREDQPQHF. The CDR3 DNA sequence: TGTGCCAGCAGCGACAGGGAGGATCAGCCCCAGCATTTT.

The chain joins TRBV7-9 to TRBJ1-1; the D is unclear. V lost 1 base and J 4 bases, leaving 13 bases between the germline ends. Germline assignment: CDR1 SEHNR and CDR2 FQNEAQ (reference sequence). The CDR3 has 15 residues. The CDR3 nucleotides are TGTGCCAGCAGCTTAGACGGCATCGCTACCACTGAAGCTTTCTTT. It yields the protein CASSLDGIATTEAFF.

This CDR3 reads CASSLRSAGDHYGYTF. CDR3 nucleotides: TGCGCCAGCAGCTTAAGGAGCGCAGGGGACCACTATGGCTACACCTTC. The rearrangement uses TRBV5-1 and TRBJ1-2; D possibly corresponds to TRBD1 (6 bases). Deletions cut 2 bases from V and 3 bases from J, with 17 bases between. Germline CDR1 reads SGHRS; CDR2 reads YFSETQ. CDR3 length: 16 residues. The full variable domain, with the rest looked up from reference TRBV5-1 and TRBJ1-2, is KAGVTQTPRYLIKTRGQQVTLSCSPISGHRSVSWYQQTPGQGLQFLFEYFSETQRNKGNFPGRFSGRQFSNSRSEMNVSTLELGDSALYLCASSLRSAGDHYGYTFGSGTRLTVV.

This clonotype has just a few counts. The rearrangement uses TRBV3-1 and TRBJ2-7; no clear D. V lost 3 bases to trimming and J lost 7 bases, with 10 bases between them. CDR1 LGHDT and CDR2 YNNKEL come from the germline V gene (reference sequence). The CDR3 loop spans 12 amino acids. CDR3 sequence (DNA): TGTGCCAGCAGCCATTTCCCGCGGGAGCAGTACTTC. Protein product: CASSHFPREQYF.

V and J are TRBV12-3 or TRBV12-4 and TRBJ1-5, with D perhaps matching TRBD1 (5 bases). The CDR3 spans 17 residues. Trimming left V 5 bases short and J 3 bases short, with 20 bases between. This chain's CDR3 is CASSPPARQGFNQPQHF. CDR3 sequence (DNA): TGTGCCAGCAGTCCCCCTGCGCGGCAGGGTTTCAATCAGCCCCAGCATTTT.

The J gene is TRBJ1-1, the V gene TRBV6-5; TRBD1 matches at 9 bases. The CDR3 has 14 amino acids. V gave up 5 bases and J gave up 4 bases; unmatched junction bases: 5. Germline CDR1 and CDR2: MNHEY and SVGAGI. CDR3 DNA: TGTGCCAGCAGTGGGACAGGGTTGGGCACTGAAGCTTTCTTT. Its protein is CASSGTGLGTEAFF.

The V call is TRBV6-2 or TRBV6-3, the J call TRBJ1-5; D is uncertain. This CDR3 comprises 13 residues. CDR1 is MNHEY, CDR2 SVGEGT, per germline. V lost 7 bases, J lost 1 base, and 8 bases lay in between. The CDR3 DNA follows: TGTGCCAGCAAGGCAGAGAGCAATCAGCCCCAGCATTTT. It encodes CASKAESNQPQHF.

The gene calls are TRBV6-1 and TRBJ2-4; 9 nucleotides agree with TRBD2. Germline V gives CDR1 MNHNS, CDR2 SASEGT. This CDR3 has 15 residues. The J segment lost 6 bases and the V segment lost 7 bases, leaving 10 bases of the junction unmatched. In DNA form, the CDR3 reads TGTGCCAGCAACAGCGGGGGGCAGACCCGAAACATTCAGTACTTC. Translating it yields CASNSGGQTRNIQYF.

This clonotype was seen a handful of times. CDR3 nucleotide sequence: TGTGCCAGCAGTTTCACCAGGTACAATGAGCAGTTCTTC. Amino acid sequence: CASSFTRYNEQFF. The chain recombines TRBV12-3 or TRBV12-4 with TRBJ2-1; no definite D call. The CDR3 spans 13 residues. The ends were cut back, 3 bases at V and 4 bases at J, with 7 bases in the middle.

The V and J genes are TRBV7-9 and TRBJ2-7; 12 positions agree with TRBD2. After removal of 4 bases from V and 1 base from J, the junction contained 5 bases not matched to a gene. There are 16 residues in the CDR3. Germline CDR1 and CDR2: SEHNR and FQNEAQ (reference sequence). The CDR3 spells CASSSFGLAGSYEQYF. In DNA, the CDR3 is TGTGCCAGCAGCTCCTTCGGACTAGCGGGATCCTACGAGCAGTACTTC.

The sample holds a few counts of this clonotype. V and J are TRBV29-1 and TRBJ2-7; 8 nucleotides match TRBD1. CDR3 length equals 12 residues. CDR1 and CDR2 (germline): SQVTM, ANQGSEA. The V gene end was trimmed by 7 bases and the J gene end by 6 bases; junction bases not matched to a gene: 8. The CDR3 sequence: CSAFDRGVEQYF. Here the CDR3 DNA reads TGCAGCGCATTCGACAGGGGAGTCGAGCAGTACTTC.

This clonotype was picked up one time. This rearrangement joins TRBV29-1 to TRBJ2-1; D possibly matches TRBD1 or TRBD2 (7 bases each). The length of the CDR3 is 15 residues. Looked up from germline, CDR1 is SQVTM and CDR2 is ANQGSEA. The V end lost 6 bases, the J end lost 1 base, and 16 bases lay between the germline ends. In DNA form, the CDR3 reads TGCAGCGTCCAGGGGGGGGCGGGGTCCTACAATGAGCAGTTCTTC. It codes for CSVQGGAGSYNEQFF.

The chain is built from TRBV6-2 or TRBV6-3 and TRBJ1-4, with 7 bases identical to TRBD1. J was trimmed by 7 bases and V by 4 bases; bases with no gene match: 3. The CDR3 runs to 13 residues. CDR1 is MNHEY and CDR2 is SVGEGT in the germline V gene. In nucleotides, the CDR3 is TGTGCCAGCAGTTCGTCAGGGGGTGAAAAACTGTTTTTT. This gives the protein CASSSSGGEKLFF.

The gene calls are TRBV6-6 and TRBJ2-7; 7 bases fit TRBD1. V trimming: 7 bases; J trimming: 4 bases; junction bases outside the gene matches: 4. There are 12 residues in the CDR3. CDR1 is MNHNY, CDR2 SVGAGI, per germline (reference sequence). This CDR3 is CASTKDRYEQYF. The CDR3, as DNA: TGTGCCAGCACCAAGGACAGGTACGAGCAGTACTTC.

The chain employs TRBV6-1 and TRBJ2-2; perhaps TRBD2 as D (6 bases). The germline V gene has CDR1 MNHNS and CDR2 SASEGT. V was shortened by 5 bases and J by 2 bases, with 15 bases between the two germline ends. CDR3 length: 16 residues. In DNA form, the CDR3 reads TGTGCCAGCAGTACCCGGGACTCCACAAACACCGGGGAGCTGTTTTTT. Amino acid sequence: CASSTRDSTNTGELFF.

This clonotype was counted only a few times. The chain carries TRBV5-6 and TRBJ2-7; tentative D call: TRBD1 (6 bases). From germline, CDR1 is SGHDT and CDR2 YYEEEE. Between the trimmed V and J ends, which lost 7 bases and 6 bases, there was a span of 23 bases. The CDR3 totals 15 residues. The CDR3 DNA is TGTGCCAGCCAGGAAGCTCCGGGACAATCCGCCGAGCAGTACTTC. Protein product: CASQEAPGQSAEQYF. The full variable domain, in which reference TRBV5-6 and TRBJ2-7 provide the parts outside the CDR3, is DAGVTQSPTHLIKTRGQQVTLRCSPKSGHDTVSWYQQALGQGPQFIFQYYEEEERQRGNFPDRFSGHQFPNYSSELNVNALLLGDSALYLCASQEAPGQSAEQYFGPGTRLTVT.

This clonotype occurred many times. The rearrangement joins TRBV5-1 to TRBJ1-2; D is ambiguous. The V end was cut by 0 bases, the J end by 2 bases, with 8 bases between. The CDR3 has 14 residues. Germline CDR1 is SGHRS and CDR2 is YFSETQ. Here the CDR3 reads CASSLVGNNYGYTF. The CDR3 DNA is TGCGCCAGCAGCTTGGTGGGGAACAACTATGGCTACACCTTC. Filled out from reference TRBV5-1 and TRBJ1-2, the complete variable domain reads KAGVTQTPRYLIKTRGQQVTLSCSPISGHRSVSWYQQTPGQGLQFLFEYFSETQRNKGNFPGRFSGRQFSNSRSEMNVSTLELGDSALYLCASSLVGNNYGYTFGSGTRLTVV.

V is TRBV7-6 and J is TRBJ2-7; D is ambiguous. CDR1 is SGHVS, CDR2 FNYEAQ, per germline. This CDR3 is 15 amino acids long. The V and J ends lost 4 bases and 0 bases respectively, with 13 bases between them. CDR3 sequence: CASSSDGESSYEQYF. CDR3 DNA sequence: TGTGCCAGCAGCTCGGACGGAGAAAGCTCCTACGAGCAGTACTTC. Looking up the rest from reference TRBV7-6 and TRBJ2-7 gives the full variable domain: GAGVSQSPRYKVTKRGQDVALRCDPISGHVSLYWYRQALGQGPEFLTYFNYEAQQDKSGLPNDRFSAERPEGSISTLTIQRTEQRDSAMYRCASSSDGESSYEQYFGPGTRLTVT.

In its sample, this clonotype was seen many times. V gene TRBV20-1 combines with J gene TRBJ2-1; D unclear. Trimming shortened V by 3 bases and J by 5 bases, and 11 bases separated the two germline ends. The CDR3 is made up of 13 amino acids. In germline, CDR1 is DFQATT, CDR2 SNEGSKA (reference sequence). CDR3 region: CSASPESDNEQFF. CDR3 bases: TGCAGTGCTAGCCCAGAATCTGACAATGAGCAGTTCTTC.

This clonotype was counted between two and nine times. The chain combines TRBV27 with TRBJ1-6; D unresolved. Germline CDR1 and CDR2: MNHEY and SMNVEV (reference sequence). Trimming pared 3 bases from V and 5 bases from J, leaving 2 bases between. The CDR3 is 12 residues long. The CDR3 region has the DNA TGTGCCAGCAGTTTGAATAATTCACCCCTCCACTTT. Its protein is CASSLNNSPLHF.

V and J are TRBV4-1 and TRBJ2-7, with D perhaps matching TRBD1 or TRBD2 (5 bases each). Germline V gene sequence: CDR1 MGHRA, CDR2 YSYEKL. The CDR3 runs 18 residues. Trimming shortened V by 2 bases and J by 0 bases, and 20 bases separated the two germline ends. The DNA for the CDR3 is TGCGCCAGCAGCCAACTACAGATCCCGGGGCTCAGCTCCTACGAGCAGTACTTC. It encodes CASSQLQIPGLSSYEQYF.

This clonotype was observed a handful of times. The chain recombines TRBV11-2 with TRBJ2-7; TRBD2 matches 7 bases. CDR1 is SGHAT, CDR2 FQNNGV, per germline. This CDR3 region has 15 residues. Trimming at V came to 1 base and at J to 2 bases, leaving 5 bases not matched to a gene. The CDR3: CASSLGTRRAYEQYF. The CDR3 nucleotides read TGTGCCAGCAGCTTAGGGACTAGAAGGGCCTACGAGCAGTACTTC.

This sequence joins TRBV20-1 and TRBJ2-1; TRBD1 agrees at 8 bases. This CDR3 contains 15 residues. The J segment lost 6 bases and the V segment lost 2 bases, leaving 9 bases of the junction unmatched. The germline V gene encodes CDR1 DFQATT and CDR2 SNEGSKA (reference sequence). The CDR3 spells CSARRGDRYINEQFF. The CDR3, as DNA: TGCAGTGCTAGACGAGGGGACAGGTATATCAATGAGCAGTTCTTC.

In this sample, this clonotype turned up a few times. The genes are TRBV3-1 and TRBJ2-6, with D maybe TRBD1 (6 bases). Germline CDR1 LGHDT, CDR2 YNNKEL (reference sequence). Trimming left V 1 base short and J 5 bases short, with 18 bases between. The CDR3 length is 18 residues. The CDR3: CASSQVSGTIGRANVLTF. As DNA, the CDR3 is TGTGCCAGCAGCCAAGTCTCCGGGACAATTGGGCGGGCCAACGTCCTGACTTTC.

This clonotype has just a few counts. The chain carries TRBV5-1 and TRBJ1-4, with 7 bases fitting TRBD1. Germline lookup yields CDR1 SGHRS and CDR2 YFSETQ. The trim removed 4 bases at V and 6 bases at J, leaving 6 bases unmatched. The CDR3 runs to 14 residues. The CDR3 DNA reads TGCGCCAGCAGCCCAAAAGGACAGGATGAAAAACTGTTTTTT. It specifies CASSPKGQDEKLFF.

This clonotype was seen a handful of times. This chain joins TRBV4-3 and TRBJ2-7, with D possibly being TRBD2 (6 bases). The CDR3 contains 14 residues. V lost 5 bases and J 1 base, leaving 12 bases between the germline ends. Germline CDR1 is LGHNA and CDR2 is YSLEER. Written as DNA, the CDR3 is TGCGCCAGCAGCTCGTTGGCGGGATCCTACGAGCAGTACTTC. It yields the protein CASSSLAGSYEQYF.

This clonotype was counted between two and nine times. This chain joins TRBV12-2 and TRBJ1-6; TRBD1, the table's D call, was not compared with the DNA. TRBV12-2 is a pseudogene locus. The CDR3 consists of 16 residues. For the CDR3, the DNA is TGTGCAAGTCGCTCCCTGGACAGTAACTATAATTCACCCCTCCACTTT. Its protein product is CASRSLDSNYNSPLHF.

In this sample, this clonotype turned up many times. This chain joins TRBV20-1 and TRBJ1-1, with D hard to call. Germline CDR1 reads DFQATT; CDR2 reads SNEGSKA (reference sequence). This CDR3 is built from 17 residues. Trimming stripped 3 bases from V and 5 bases from J, with 25 bases between. This chain's CDR3 is CSARSSGETSGETEAFF. In nucleotides, the CDR3 is TGCAGTGCTAGGTCCAGTGGGGAAACGTCGGGTGAGACTGAAGCTTTCTTT.